The source of this T cell receptor beta chain is a study of technical replicates of blood from several donors. Method: immunoSEQ multiplex PCR; TCRdb's copy keeps in-frame clones and lacks some. There are 80,000 to 95,000 clones in the sample; 90% to 95% occur only once, and 0.2% to 0.25% lies in the top ten. After removal of 0 bases from V and 4 bases from J, the junction contained 7 bases not matched to a gene. Per the germline V gene, CDR1 is SGHRS and CDR2 is YFSETQ. The CDR3 totals 16 residues. The sequence came from a human donor in good health. Sequences were obtained from T cells isolated from PBMCs. The V and J genes are TRBV5-1 and TRBJ2-7; 10 bases are a match to TRBD2. The CDR3 loop is CASSLETALAGYEQYF. The CDR3 DNA is TGCGCCAGCAGCTTGGAGACAGCACTAGCGGGATACGAGCAGTACTTC.